This entry concerns a single TCR beta chain. Germline-derived CDR1 and CDR2 are MNHEY and SMNVEV (reference sequence). Trimming pared 5 bases from V and 6 bases from J, leaving 11 bases between. CDR3 length equals 13 residues. These data originate in a study of blood T cell repertoires in COVID-19. Background on the study: The study drew acute and convalescent COVID-19 samples from the United States, Italy and Spain. PBMCs, B-cell-depleted T cells, or T cells provided the cDNA or gDNA that made up the material.

Original methodology: Amplification of reference gene primers was used by the study to estimate nucleated cell counts. The method was immunoSEQ multiplex PCR; TCRdb's version includes in-frame clones alone and lacks a portion of them. V, J and clone size are those of that table, while D and trimming were read from the DNA. Of some 150,000 clones listed, around 87% are singletons. Sample: peripheral blood. This sequence joins TRBV27 and TRBJ1-5; the D gene is possibly TRBD1 (6 bases). The sequence came from a woman aged 45 to 65 with active or convalescent COVID-19. The CDR3: CASSTRGIQPQHF. DNA of the CDR3: TGTGCCAGCAGTACCAGGGGTATTCAGCCCCAGCATTTT.